The rows below give T cell receptor beta chains drawn from one sample of a study of blood T cell repertoires in COVID-19. Some clones are missing from TCRdb's copy, which holds only in-frame ones; the method was immunoSEQ multiplex PCR. The data hold about 230,000 clones, with 65% to 85% observed a single time. Sequencing was performed on peripheral blood. Source of these receptors: a man between 35 and 55 years old with active or convalescent COVID-19. The CDR3 runs from the conserved cysteine through the conserved F or W. The D gene is left open where the match is weak. The listing skips clone size in some rows; elsewhere it reads once, few, many or a size class.

cdr3_nt: TGTGCCAGCAGCCTAGGGACTAGCGGGAGCTATACGCAGTATTTT
cdr3_aa: CASSLGTSGSYTQYF
d_call: TRBD2
v_call: TRBV5-6
clone_size: -
j_call: TRBJ2-3

cdr3_nt: TGTGCCAGCAGCTTAGCCTCACAAGATTATGGCTACACCTTC
cdr3_aa: CASSLASQDYGYTF
d_call: -
v_call: TRBV11-2
clone_size: -
j_call: TRBJ1-2

cdr3_nt: TGTGCCACCAGTGATTGGGGGACAGACACTAACTATGGCTACACCTTC
cdr3_aa: CATSDWGTDTNYGYTF
d_call: TRBD1
v_call: TRBV24-1
clone_size: -
j_call: TRBJ1-2

cdr3_nt: TGTGCCAGCAGGAGCACAGGGACCTATGGCTACACCTTC
cdr3_aa: CASRSTGTYGYTF
d_call: -
v_call: TRBV6-5
clone_size: -
j_call: TRBJ1-2

cdr3_nt: TGTGCCTGGAGTGTACAGGGACAGGCTACCATTCAGTACTTC
cdr3_aa: CAWSVQGQATIQYF
d_call: TRBD1
v_call: TRBV30
clone_size: -
j_call: TRBJ2-4

cdr3_nt: TGTGCCAGTACCTTTACAGGGGGCAGTGGCACTGAAGCTTTCTTT
cdr3_aa: CASTFTGGSGTEAFF
d_call: TRBD1
v_call: TRBV19
clone_size: -
j_call: TRBJ1-1

cdr3_nt: TGCGCCAGCAGCCAGGCACCTGTTGCTACCGGGGAGCTGTTTTTT
cdr3_aa: CASSQAPVATGELFF
d_call: -
v_call: TRBV4-1
clone_size: once
j_call: TRBJ2-2

cdr3_nt: TGTGCCAGCATGGTTACAGGGCTGAACACTGAAGCTTTCTTT
cdr3_aa: CASMVTGLNTEAFF
d_call: -
v_call: TRBV28
clone_size: -
j_call: TRBJ1-1

cdr3_nt: TGTGCCAGCAGCAAAGGGCCGACTAGCGGGGTCTACGAGCAGTACTTC
cdr3_aa: CASSKGPTSGVYEQYF
d_call: -
v_call: TRBV21-1
clone_size: -
j_call: TRBJ2-7

cdr3_nt: TGTGCCAGCAGCTTACCGACTAGCGGGGGGGCGGATACGCAGTATTTT
cdr3_aa: CASSLPTSGGADTQYF
d_call: TRBD2
v_call: TRBV7-8
clone_size: -
j_call: TRBJ2-3

cdr3_nt: TGTGCCAGCAGCTTAGCCCTGAACCCCGGGAGCGAAAAACTGTTTTTT
cdr3_aa: CASSLALNPGSEKLFF
d_call: -
v_call: TRBV11-2
clone_size: -
j_call: TRBJ1-4

cdr3_nt: TGTGCCACCACCTCTCGGGACAGCAGCACAGATACGCAGTATTTT
cdr3_aa: CATTSRDSSTDTQYF
d_call: TRBD1
v_call: TRBV6-4
clone_size: few
j_call: TRBJ2-3

cdr3_nt: TGTGCCAGCAGTGAAGGGACATCTCCAGATACGCAGTATTTT
cdr3_aa: CASSEGTSPDTQYF
d_call: -
v_call: TRBV25-1
clone_size: -
j_call: TRBJ2-3

cdr3_nt: TGTGCCACCAGTGACCCTGGACAGCCAACGTCCTACAATGAGCAGTTCTTC
cdr3_aa: CATSDPGQPTSYNEQFF
d_call: -
v_call: TRBV24-1
clone_size: -
j_call: TRBJ2-1

cdr3_nt: TGCGCCAGCAGCTTGGAAGGTATAGGCGGAAGCGGGGAGCTGTTTTTT
cdr3_aa: CASSLEGIGGSGELFF
d_call: -
v_call: TRBV5-1
clone_size: -
j_call: TRBJ2-2

cdr3_nt: TGTGCCAGCATTCTCAGCGGTTTGGGCAGGGGATTAACTGAAGCTTTCTTT
cdr3_aa: CASILSGLGRGLTEAFF
d_call: -
v_call: TRBV28
clone_size: -
j_call: TRBJ1-1

cdr3_nt: TGTGCCAGCAGCCTCGAGGGAAACATTCAGTACTTC
cdr3_aa: CASSLEGNIQYF
d_call: -
v_call: TRBV12-3/TRBV12-4
clone_size: -
j_call: TRBJ2-4

cdr3_nt: TGTGCCAGCAGTTTTGTTCCTTTGAAGCACGGGTTCAAGATTGCAACTAATGAAAAACTGTTTTTT
cdr3_aa: CASSFVPLKHGFKIATNEKLFF
d_call: -
v_call: TRBV27
clone_size: -
j_call: TRBJ1-4

cdr3_nt: TGTGCCAGCTCACCAAGGGTTGAGGGTGAGCAGTTCTTC
cdr3_aa: CASSPRVEGEQFF
d_call: -
v_call: TRBV18
clone_size: few
j_call: TRBJ2-1

cdr3_nt: TGTGCCAGCAGCGTTACGGGGGGCGCGTCGCAGTTCTTC
cdr3_aa: CASSVTGGASQFF
d_call: -
v_call: TRBV9
clone_size: -
j_call: TRBJ2-1

cdr3_nt: TGTGCCAGCAGCCAGCAGGGGTCACCCCTCCACTTT
cdr3_aa: CASSQQGSPLHF
d_call: -
v_call: TRBV4-2
clone_size: -
j_call: TRBJ1-6

cdr3_nt: TGTGCCAGCAGCCAGGACAGGTGGAACACTGAAGCTTTCTTT
cdr3_aa: CASSQDRWNTEAFF
d_call: TRBD1
v_call: TRBV4-2
clone_size: -
j_call: TRBJ1-1

cdr3_nt: TGTGCCAGCAGTGAATATTCCCTCACAGATACGCAGTATTTT
cdr3_aa: CASSEYSLTDTQYF
d_call: -
v_call: TRBV25-1
clone_size: few
j_call: TRBJ2-3

cdr3_nt: TGTGCCAGCAGCTTCTCGCAGTCAACTAGCGGGCCCTCCTACGAGCAGTACTTC
cdr3_aa: CASSFSQSTSGPSYEQYF
d_call: TRBD2
v_call: TRBV13
clone_size: -
j_call: TRBJ2-7

cdr3_nt: TGTGCCAGCAGCCCCGGGACTAGCGGTCCCCGAGGGGCAGATACGCAGTATTTT
cdr3_aa: CASSPGTSGPRGADTQYF
d_call: TRBD2
v_call: TRBV5-4
clone_size: -
j_call: TRBJ2-3

cdr3_nt: TGTGCCATCAGTGAGTCCCAAGAGGATGGCTACACCTTC
cdr3_aa: CAISESQEDGYTF
d_call: -
v_call: TRBV10-3
clone_size: -
j_call: TRBJ1-2

cdr3_nt: TGTGCCAGTAGTCCACAGGGAGGGAGCACTGAAGCTTTCTTT
cdr3_aa: CASSPQGGSTEAFF
d_call: -
v_call: TRBV19
clone_size: -
j_call: TRBJ1-1

cdr3_nt: TGTGCCAGTAGTATGGACAGAACCTACGAGCAGTACTTC
cdr3_aa: CASSMDRTYEQYF
d_call: -
v_call: TRBV19
clone_size: -
j_call: TRBJ2-7

cdr3_nt: TGCAGCGTTGAACTTAACAGGGGCCTTGAGCAGTTCTTC
cdr3_aa: CSVELNRGLEQFF
d_call: TRBD1
v_call: TRBV29-1
clone_size: -
j_call: TRBJ2-1

cdr3_nt: TGTGCCAGCACCGGACAGTTCTCTGGAAACACCATATATTTT
cdr3_aa: CASTGQFSGNTIYF
d_call: -
v_call: TRBV3-1/TRBV3-2
clone_size: -
j_call: TRBJ1-3

cdr3_nt: TGTGCCAGCAGTGATAGAGGAGTAGGCAATCAGCCCCAGCATTTT
cdr3_aa: CASSDRGVGNQPQHF
d_call: -
v_call: TRBV6-1
clone_size: -
j_call: TRBJ1-5

cdr3_nt: TGTGCCATCAGTCATGGGTTGGAGTCTGGCTACACCTTC
cdr3_aa: CAISHGLESGYTF
d_call: -
v_call: TRBV10-3
clone_size: -
j_call: TRBJ1-2

cdr3_nt: TGTGCCACCAGTGATTCCGGGACTAGTGATGAGCAGTTCTTC
cdr3_aa: CATSDSGTSDEQFF
d_call: TRBD2
v_call: TRBV24-1
clone_size: -
j_call: TRBJ2-1

cdr3_nt: TGCGCCAGCAGGACACAGGTCAACACTGAAGCTTTCTTT
cdr3_aa: CASRTQVNTEAFF
d_call: -
v_call: TRBV10-2
clone_size: once
j_call: TRBJ1-1

cdr3_nt: TGTGCCACTTCAGGACAGGGTCCTGAAAAACTGTTTTTT
cdr3_aa: CATSGQGPEKLFF
d_call: TRBD1
v_call: TRBV19
clone_size: -
j_call: TRBJ1-4

cdr3_nt: TGTGCCAGCAGCACCAACAGCGGGCCAAGTCCCGGGGAGCTGTTTTTT
cdr3_aa: CASSTNSGPSPGELFF
d_call: -
v_call: TRBV5-4
clone_size: -
j_call: TRBJ2-2

cdr3_nt: TGTGCCAGCAGCTTAACCCCTCGACTCAGCCCTAACACCGGGGAGCTGTTTTTT
cdr3_aa: CASSLTPRLSPNTGELFF
d_call: -
v_call: TRBV11-2
clone_size: -
j_call: TRBJ2-2

cdr3_nt: TGTGCCACCAGGGGGACAGGAGTAACCTATGGCTACACCTTC
cdr3_aa: CATRGTGVTYGYTF
d_call: TRBD1
v_call: TRBV15
clone_size: -
j_call: TRBJ1-2

cdr3_nt: TGTGCCAGCAGCTCCTATCAGCCCCAGCATTTT
cdr3_aa: CASSSYQPQHF
d_call: -
v_call: TRBV5-8
clone_size: -
j_call: TRBJ1-5

cdr3_nt: TGTGCCAGCAGCTCCGGACAGAGTTTACCCCTCCACTTT
cdr3_aa: CASSSGQSLPLHF
d_call: -
v_call: TRBV11-2
clone_size: -
j_call: TRBJ1-6

cdr3_nt: TGTGCCAGCAGTGAATTTCTGGGCACCATAAATCAGCCCCAGCATTTT
cdr3_aa: CASSEFLGTINQPQHF
d_call: -
v_call: TRBV6-1
clone_size: -
j_call: TRBJ1-5

cdr3_nt: TGTGCCAGCAGTTACTCGCTAGCGGGTACTACAGATACGCAGTATTTT
cdr3_aa: CASSYSLAGTTDTQYF
d_call: TRBD2
v_call: TRBV6-5
clone_size: -
j_call: TRBJ2-3

cdr3_nt: TGTGCCATCAGAGAAGCTGCCATGAGAGGACTGGGCGGGTACGAGCAGTACTTC
cdr3_aa: CAIREAAMRGLGGYEQYF
d_call: -
v_call: TRBV10-3
clone_size: -
j_call: TRBJ2-7

cdr3_nt: TGTGCCAGCACCTCAATCGGAGGAGGGGTCGCGAACACTGAAGCTTTCTTT
cdr3_aa: CASTSIGGGVANTEAFF
d_call: -
v_call: TRBV5-8
clone_size: -
j_call: TRBJ1-1

cdr3_nt: TGTGCCAGCTCACCGGGACACCAGAACACTGAAGCTTTCTTT
cdr3_aa: CASSPGHQNTEAFF
d_call: -
v_call: TRBV18
clone_size: -
j_call: TRBJ1-1